Below, 29 T cell receptor beta chains from the same sample are listed, as sequenced in a study of T-cell reconstitution after alpha-beta-depleted transplantation in children (dated by TCRdb to about 2016). The library was prepared using PCR. The sample was run on an Illumina HiSeq 2500. TCR libraries were prepared with molecular barcoding, using unique molecular identifiers to normalize TCRbeta repertoire quantification. TCRdb's own reprocessing of the public reads used fastp at Q25 and MiXCR and kept productive beta chains. Duplicate CDR3 protein sequences are folded into a single record with the most common DNA and genes. This sample has about 130,000 distinct CDR3 sequences in its table, and around 9.8% of those were observed once. The ten biggest clones cover around 24% of the sample. This specimen's treatment or condition label, per the study, means: allogeneic hematopoietic cell transplantation with graft depleted of TCRalphabeta T cells and CD19 B cells.

This material consisted of PBMCs, mostly from graft donor cells, taken 180 days after TCRalphabeta/CD19-depleted stem cell transplant. These receptors came from a girl under three years old who had a stem cell transplant for combined immunodeficiency, so the T cells may come from the graft donor.

This clonotype was counted a few times. The gene calls are TRBV7-9 and TRBJ2-7; the match to TRBD1 covers 8 bases. Germline loops: CDR1 SEHNR, CDR2 FQNEAQ (reference sequence). J lost 6 bases, V lost 4 bases, and 5 bases had no gene match. The CDR3 totals 13 residues. The CDR3 nucleotides read TGTGCCAGCAGCTCGACAGGGGTAAGCGAGCAGTACTTC. It specifies CASSSTGVSEQYF.

The chain uses TRBV20-1 and TRBJ2-1, with D perhaps matching TRBD1 or TRBD2 (5 bases each). CDR1 is DFQATT, CDR2 SNEGSKA, per germline (reference sequence). Trimming took off 5 bases at V and 2 bases at J, with 13 bases between the two ends. The CDR3 is 14 amino acids. This CDR3 is CSALPGPAYNEQFF. The CDR3 region has the DNA TGCAGTGCTCTCCCGGGGCCAGCCTACAATGAGCAGTTCTTC.

The chain carries TRBV7-6 and TRBJ2-1, with D hard to call. Germline values: CDR1 SGHVS, CDR2 FNYEAQ. The ends were cut back, 0 bases at V and 4 bases at J, with 10 bases in the middle. The length of the CDR3 is 15 residues. CDR3 amino acids: CASSLAPKFYNEQFF. CDR3 in DNA: TGTGCCAGCAGCTTAGCCCCCAAATTTTACAATGAGCAGTTCTTC.

This clonotype was counted between two and nine times. For the CDR3, the DNA is TGTGCCAGCAGTAGATTTAGCGGGGGGGCGGGAAATGAGCAGTTCTTC. The encoded protein is CASSRFSGGAGNEQFF. The chain recombines TRBV27 with TRBJ2-1; 11 nucleotides align to TRBD2. The CDR3 spans 16 residues. Unmatched junction bases numbered 10, after V lost 5 bases and J lost 7 bases. In germline, CDR1 is MNHEY, CDR2 SMNVEV (reference sequence).

There are a few counts of this clonotype. This chain links TRBV7-2 with TRBJ1-2, with 11 positions matching TRBD1. V gave up 5 bases and J gave up 7 bases; unmatched junction bases: 9. The CDR3 covers 15 residues. In germline, CDR1 is SGHTA, CDR2 FQGNSA. The DNA of the CDR3 is TGTGCCAGCAGCCCCGGACAGGGGGCGCCGGGTGGCTACACCTTC. It codes for CASSPGQGAPGGYTF.

This clonotype has a handful of counts. The rearrangement joins TRBV20-1 to TRBJ1-5; 9 bases map to TRBD1. This CDR3 has 14 amino acids. The germline CDR1 and CDR2 sequences are DFQATT and SNEGSKA (reference sequence). Trimming at V came to 5 bases and at J to 0 bases, leaving 2 bases not matched to a gene. CDR3 coding DNA: TGCAGTGCTTGGACAGGGGATAGCAATCAGCCCCAGCATTTT. It specifies CSAWTGDSNQPQHF.

In its sample, this clonotype was seen many times. The chain combines TRBV6-1 with TRBJ2-7, with 8 bases fitting TRBD1. Germline lookup yields CDR1 MNHNS and CDR2 SASEGT. The V gene end was trimmed by 5 bases and the J gene end by 4 bases; junction bases not matched to a gene: 7. This CDR3 contains 14 residues. The CDR3 nucleotides read TGTGCCAGCAGTCCCTACAGGGGGGAGTACGAGCAGTACTTC. Translating gives CASSPYRGEYEQYF.

A single count supports this clonotype. This chain uses TRBV4-1 with TRBJ2-3, with 7 bases fitting TRBD1. With V trimmed by 2 bases and J by 2 bases, 4 bases remained unmatched. Germline values: CDR1 MGHRA, CDR2 YSYEKL. The CDR3 extends over 15 amino acids. In DNA form, the CDR3 reads TGCGCCAGCAGCCAACGGGACAGCCTCACAGATACGCAGTATTTT. Encoded protein: CASSQRDSLTDTQYF.

V usage is TRBV6-1 and J usage is TRBJ2-5, with 9 bases identical to TRBD2. The CDR3 runs 12 residues. Looked up from germline, CDR1 is MNHNS and CDR2 is SASEGT. V lost 7 bases to trimming and J lost 5 bases; unmatched junction nucleotides: 2. The CDR3 nucleotides are TGTGCCAGCAAGGCGGGAGGGGAGACCCAGTACTTC. Translating gives CASKAGGETQYF.

In this sample, this clonotype turned up many times. This chain links TRBV6-5 with TRBJ2-7; TRBD1 or TRBD2 may be the D gene (7 bases each). The germline V gene has CDR1 MNHEY and CDR2 SVGAGI. This CDR3 region has 12 residues. V lost 6 bases and J lost 5, with 11 bases in between. CDR3 protein: CASRQGGDEQYF. The CDR3 bases are TGTGCCAGCAGGCAGGGGGGGGACGAGCAGTACTTC.

This clonotype was seen repeatedly, ten times or more. The genes are TRBV5-1 and TRBJ2-1; D is undetermined. The V gene's germline CDR1 is SGHRS and CDR2 YFSETQ. Trimming pared 4 bases from V and 4 bases from J, leaving 3 bases between. The CDR3 covers 11 residues. The CDR3 nucleotides read TGCGCCAGCAGCCAATACAATGAGCAGTTCTTC. It encodes CASSQYNEQFF. Variable domain in full (rest from reference TRBV5-1 and TRBJ2-1): KAGVTQTPRYLIKTRGQQVTLSCSPISGHRSVSWYQQTPGQGLQFLFEYFSETQRNKGNFPGRFSGRQFSNSRSEMNVSTLELGDSALYLCASSQYNEQFFGPGTRLTVL.

This clonotype showed up just a few times. The rearrangement uses TRBV15 and TRBJ1-1; D may be TRBD1 (5 bases). Trimming took off 0 bases at V and 4 bases at J, with 12 bases between the two ends. The CDR3 sequence is 15 residues long. Germline V gene data show CDR1 as LNHNV and CDR2 as YYDKDF (reference sequence). The CDR3 sequence is CATSRDRGPGTEAFF. The CDR3 coding sequence is TGTGCCACCAGCAGAGATAGGGGTCCGGGCACTGAAGCTTTCTTT.

This clonotype was counted many times. Germline is not matched at one junction end, which may reflect a read error. The rearrangement uses TRBV7-7 and TRBJ1-1; no firm D call. CDR3 length: 13 amino acids. Germline-derived CDR1 and CDR2 are SSHAT and FNYEAQ (reference sequence). In DNA form, the CDR3 reads TGTGCTAGCAGCGTTAGCGTGAACACTGAAGCTTTCTTT. Amino acid sequence: CASSVSVNTEAFF.

This clonotype showed up just a few times. The gene calls are TRBV7-2 and TRBJ2-4; the D gene is possibly TRBD2 (5 bases). The CDR3 totals 15 residues. The germline V and J ends were trimmed by 5 bases and 5 bases, with 16 bases remaining between them. Germline lookup yields CDR1 SGHTA and CDR2 FQGNSA. In nucleotides, the CDR3 is TGTGCCAGCAGCATAGACGGGAAACGGGAAAACATTCAGTACTTC. This sequence encodes CASSIDGKRENIQYF.

This clonotype came up a few times. The V gene is TRBV24-1, the J gene TRBJ2-7; no definite D call. CDR1 KGHDR and CDR2 SFDVKD come from the germline V gene. CDR3 size: 12 residues. V was clipped by 4 bases and J by 2 bases, with 5 bases between them. The CDR3 DNA sequence: TGTGCCACCAGTGACCGGACCTACGAGCAGTACTTC. Translated: CATSDRTYEQYF.

This clonotype showed up just a few times. J is TRBJ2-2 and V is TRBV4-1; 9 positions match TRBD2. Trimming cost V 5 bases and J 5 bases; bases outside gene matches: 6. CDR1 and CDR2 (germline): MGHRA, YSYEKL. There are 15 residues in the CDR3. In DNA form, the CDR3 reads TGCGCCAGCAGCAGACGCGGGGGGGAAACCGGGGAGCTGTTTTTT. This encodes CASSRRGGETGELFF.

This clonotype showed up just a few times. The rearrangement uses TRBV7-6 and TRBJ1-5; D possibly corresponds to TRBD1 (6 bases). V was clipped by 1 base and J by 6 bases, with 13 bases between them. Germline V gives CDR1 SGHVS, CDR2 FNYEAQ. This CDR3 contains 15 residues. CDR3 nucleotides: TGTGCCAGCAGCTTAGAACCAGGGGCGTTTCAGCCCCAGCATTTT. Translation: CASSLEPGAFQPQHF.

Only a few counts were recorded for this clonotype. The chain employs TRBV12-5 and TRBJ2-7, with no clear D. Germline CDR1 and CDR2: LGHNT and FRNRAP. CDR3 length: 15 amino acids. Trimming cost V 6 bases and J 0 bases, with 15 bases left between them. The CDR3 DNA is TGTGCTAGTGGGGCTATGGGTCCCAGCTCCTACGAGCAGTACTTC. Translated: CASGAMGPSSYEQYF.

This clonotype occurred a few times. V is TRBV9 and J is TRBJ2-3; TRBD1 is a possible D gene (6 bases). The CDR3 contains 14 residues. Per germline, CDR1 SGDLS and CDR2 YYNGEE. The ends were cut back, 4 bases at V and 6 bases at J, with 15 bases in the middle. The DNA for the CDR3 is TGTGCCAGCAGCCCAGGACAGCAGACGGATACGCAGTATTTT. It translates to CASSPGQQTDTQYF.

The chain couples TRBV5-1 to TRBJ2-2; 12 nucleotides line up with TRBD2. This CDR3 is 17 amino acids long. The trim removed 3 bases at V and 6 bases at J, leaving 9 bases unmatched. CDR1 is SGHRS and CDR2 is YFSETQ in the germline V gene. The CDR3 sequence: CASSSILGTSGPGELFF. The DNA for the CDR3 is TGCGCCAGCAGCTCGATCCTTGGGACTAGCGGGCCCGGGGAGCTGTTTTTT.

The chain employs TRBV5-4 and TRBJ2-7; D perhaps matches TRBD2 (6 bases). V was shortened by 0 bases and J by 1 base, with 23 bases between the two germline ends. This CDR3 has 19 amino acids. Per the germline V gene, CDR1 is SGHNT and CDR2 is YYREEE (reference sequence). CDR3 protein: CASSLGGAGRRSPSYEQYF. Written as DNA, the CDR3 is TGTGCCAGCAGCTTGGGTGGGGCGGGGAGGCGGAGCCCTTCCTACGAGCAGTACTTC.

The chain employs TRBV20-1 and TRBJ1-2; 10 positions agree with TRBD1. Germline lookup yields CDR1 DFQATT and CDR2 SNEGSKA (reference sequence). The CDR3 runs 14 residues. Germline trimming cut 4 bases from V and 13 bases from J; bases unmatched to any gene: 15. The CDR3 bases are TGCAGTGCTATGGATTCGGGACAGGGGTTCCAGGTCACCTTC. It encodes CSAMDSGQGFQVTF.

Only a few counts were recorded for this clonotype. The genes are TRBV5-4 and TRBJ2-6; 10 nucleotides align to TRBD2. CDR3 size: 21 residues. In germline, CDR1 is SGHNT, CDR2 YYREEE (reference sequence). V was pared by 0 bases and J by 2 bases, with 14 bases of the junction left unmatched. The CDR3 DNA reads TGTGCCAGCAGCTTGGTCCTAGCGGGAGATGTATCGATTCCTGGGGCCAACGTCCTGACTTTC. Its protein product is CASSLVLAGDVSIPGANVLTF.

This clonotype was detected many times. The chain uses TRBV12-3 or TRBV12-4 and TRBJ1-4; tentative D call: TRBD1 (5 bases). This CDR3 has 14 residues. The V and J ends lost 6 bases and 3 bases respectively, with 11 bases between them. The CDR3 nucleotides are TGTGCCAGCAGATGGGGCCCAGCTAATGAAAAACTGTTTTTT. Translation: CASRWGPANEKLFF.

The chain joins TRBV2 to TRBJ1-3, with D uncertain. CDR3 length equals 12 residues. Trimming removed 0 bases at V and 3 bases at J, with 0 bases between. Germline CDR1 is SNHLY and CDR2 is FYNNEI. CDR3 sequence (DNA): TGTGCCAGCAGTGAAGCTGGAAACACCATATATTTT. Encoded protein: CASSEAGNTIYF. The variable domain in full, completed from reference TRBV2 and TRBJ1-3, reads EPEVTQTPSHQVTQMGQEVILRCVPISNHLYFYWYRQILGQKVEFLVSFYNNEISEKSEIFDDQFSVERPDGSNFTLKIRSTKLEDSAMYFCASSEAGNTIYFGEGSWLTVV.

This clonotype has only a few counts. V gene TRBV12-3 or TRBV12-4 combines with J gene TRBJ2-7; 11 positions match TRBD1. The V segment lost 4 bases and the J segment 5 bases; nucleotides outside the gene matches: 7. The CDR3 is 15 amino acids. Written as DNA, the CDR3 is TGTGCCAGCAGTTCAAGGACAGGGGGCTGGGACGAGCAGTACTTC. This codes for CASSSRTGGWDEQYF.

This clonotype was counted between two and nine times. The chain has TRBV20-1 and TRBJ1-3; D not certain. V dropped 4 bases and J dropped 3 bases, with 7 bases sitting between them. The germline CDR1 and CDR2 sequences are DFQATT and SNEGSKA (reference sequence). The CDR3 covers 12 residues. The CDR3 DNA reads as TGCAGTGCTAACGGATTTGGAAACACCATATATTTT. Translating it yields CSANGFGNTIYF.

This clonotype was seen a few times. This chain connects TRBV12-3 or TRBV12-4 to TRBJ2-4; 7 bases agree with TRBD1. The CDR3 totals 16 residues. The trim removed 5 bases at V and 0 bases at J, leaving 7 bases unmatched. DNA for the CDR3: TGTGCCAGCAGTCCCTGGGACAGCCTAGCCAAAAACATTCAGTACTTC. Translated: CASSPWDSLAKNIQYF.

The chain links TRBV4-2 to TRBJ2-3; D gene ambiguous. Trimming took 2 bases from V and 2 from J, leaving 5 bases between them. Per germline, CDR1 LGHNA and CDR2 YNFKEQ. The CDR3 has 13 residues. CDR3 nucleotides: TGTGCCAGCAGCCAAAGGGACACAGATACGCAGTATTTT. This translates into CASSQRDTDTQYF.